The sample holds one count of the clone carrying this T cell receptor beta chain. The sample comes from a study of blood T cell repertoires in COVID-19. The CDR3 contains 19 residues. The germline gives CDR1 SGHTA, CDR2 FQGNSA. Unmatched junction bases numbered 11, after V lost 5 bases and J lost 0 bases. Sequenced by immunoSEQ multiplex PCR; TCRdb stores in-frame clones only, minus some. The profile shows 250,000 or so clones, more than 80% of them singletons. Cohort assignment relied on participant-reported clinical history. The TCR was taken from a man aged 55 to 70 who had recovered from COVID-19. J is TRBJ1-5 and V is TRBV7-2; 12 bases map to TRBD1. Sample: PBMCs or T cells enriched from blood (not recorded which). The CDR3 sequence: CASSPTGQGAYTSNQPQHF. The CDR3 DNA reads as TGTGCCAGCAGCCCCACGGGACAGGGGGCTTATACTAGCAATCAGCCCCAGCATTTT.